This entry lists 10 T cell receptor beta chains sequenced from one sample in a study of blood T cells in healthy people across ages. A J-beta primer mix and a sample-barcoded 5' primer were used in a second PCR of roughly 7 to 12 cycles. In TCRdb, the 5' RACE reads were re-called with MiXCR into one record per CDR3 protein. The profile covers fewer than 800,000 distinct CDR3 sequences, with around 32% appearing a single time and 15% to 17% taken by the ten largest. The sequenced material came from blood. These receptors originate from a woman aged 80 or older in good health.

This clonotype was counted many times. The chain combines TRBV6-6 with TRBJ2-1; 8 nucleotides align to TRBD1. CDR1 and CDR2 (germline): MNHNY, SVGAGI (reference sequence). The CDR3 length is 14 residues. J lost 6 bases, V lost 3 bases, and 4 bases had no gene match. The CDR3 loop is CASSYIDRGNEQFF. In DNA form, the CDR3 reads TGTGCCAGCAGTTATATTGACAGGGGCAATGAGCAGTTCTTC.

This chain connects TRBV9 to TRBJ1-5; D perhaps matches TRBD1 (6 bases). CDR1 and CDR2 (germline): SGDLS, YYNGEE. This CDR3 region has 18 residues. Trimming pared 5 bases from V and 3 bases from J, leaving 24 bases between. In DNA form, the CDR3 reads TGTGCCAGCAGTGACCACACCCAACAGGGTGGGGTCAATCAGCCCCAGCATTTT. This gives the protein CASSDHTQQGGVNQPQHF.

This clonotype was observed a single time. The genes are TRBV10-3 and TRBJ2-5; D uncertain. Germline V gene lookup returns CDR1 ENHRY and CDR2 SYGVKD. Trimming took off 3 bases at V and 3 bases at J, with 17 bases between the two ends. The CDR3 loop spans 16 amino acids. CDR3 in amino acids: CAISDPPSNTEETQYF. In nucleotides, the CDR3 is TGTGCCATCAGTGACCCGCCGTCTAATACCGAAGAGACCCAGTACTTC.

The V gene is TRBV19, the J gene TRBJ1-1; no reliable D call. V dropped 1 base and J dropped 1 base, with 7 bases sitting between them. The CDR3 covers 14 residues. Germline lookup yields CDR1 LNHDA and CDR2 SQIVND (reference sequence). CDR3 in amino acids: CASSIVQTNTEAFF. The DNA of the CDR3 is TGTGCCAGTAGTATAGTACAGACGAACACTGAAGCTTTCTTT. The full variable domain, rest sourced from reference TRBV19 and TRBJ1-1, is DGGITQSPKYLFRKEGQNVTLSCEQNLNHDAMYWYRQDPGQGLRLIYYSQIVNDFQKGDIAEGYSVSREKKESFPLTVTSAQKNPTAFYLCASSIVQTNTEAFFGQGTRLTVV.

Concerning this clonotype: This may arise from a read error, as a much more abundant clone is one base away. The CDR3 DNA is TGCAGTGCTATGGATACCCTCGCAGATACGCAGTATTTT. This gives the protein CSAMDTLADTQYF. The chain recombines TRBV20-1 with TRBJ2-3; D is unclear. Germline V gene sequence: CDR1 DFQATT, CDR2 SNEGSKA (reference sequence). This CDR3 has 13 amino acids. Trimming pared 4 bases from V and 4 bases from J, leaving 12 bases between.

In regard to this clonotype: A much larger clone lies one base from this, so it may be a read error. J is TRBJ1-6 and V is TRBV27; D is ambiguous. From germline, CDR1 is MNHEY and CDR2 SMNVEV (reference sequence). The CDR3 runs to 16 residues. Trimming took off 6 bases at V and 4 bases at J, with 16 bases between the two ends. CDR3 sequence reads: CASSLTKDQYNSPLHF. CDR3 DNA: TGTGCCAGCAGCCTGACAAAGGACCAATATAATTCACCCCTCCACTTT.

This clonotype was found many times. The V call is TRBV6-6, the J call TRBJ2-7; D may be TRBD1 or TRBD2 (6 bases each). Trimming took off 10 bases at V and 3 bases at J, with 19 bases between the two ends. Per germline, CDR1 MNHNY and CDR2 SVGAGI (reference sequence). The CDR3 covers 14 residues. DNA of the CDR3: TGTGCCACAAACCGGGGGCAGAACGTCTACGAGCAGTACTTC. Its translation is CATNRGQNVYEQYF.

This clonotype was picked up a small number of times. The gene calls are TRBV4-1 and TRBJ2-5; D possibly corresponds to TRBD2 (6 bases). The CDR3 loop spans 14 amino acids. Trimming shortened V by 2 bases and J by 5 bases, and 12 bases separated the two germline ends. The germline V gene has CDR1 MGHRA and CDR2 YSYEKL. In DNA form, the CDR3 reads TGCGCCAGCAGCCAACCGGGAGACTTGGAGACCCAGTACTTC. Protein: CASSQPGDLETQYF.

The rearrangement joins TRBV6-2 or TRBV6-3 to TRBJ1-2, with D uncertain. CDR1 and CDR2 (germline): MNHEY, SVGEGT. Trimming took off 7 bases at V and 3 bases at J, with 9 bases between the two ends. This CDR3 region has 12 residues. CDR3 nucleotides: TGTGCCAGCACGACAACGGACTATGGCTACACCTTC. It codes for CASTTTDYGYTF.

This clonotype was recorded at least ten times. The rearrangement joins TRBV20-1 to TRBJ1-2, with 9 bases fitting TRBD1. This CDR3 is 14 amino acids long. The germline V gene has CDR1 DFQATT and CDR2 SNEGSKA (reference sequence). J lost 4 bases, V lost 3 bases, and 6 bases had no gene match. In DNA, the CDR3 is TGCAGTGCTAGGGGGACAGGGAGGGCCTATGGCTACACCTTC. Protein product: CSARGTGRAYGYTF.